This TCR beta chain was retrieved from a study of blood T cell repertoires in COVID-19. Germline loops: CDR1 SEHNR, CDR2 FQNEAQ (reference sequence). This CDR3 comprises 14 residues. V trimming: 4 bases; J trimming: 2 bases; junction bases outside the gene matches: 4. The method was immunoSEQ multiplex PCR; TCRdb's version includes in-frame clones alone and lacks a portion of them. In the table there are roughly 200,000 clones, roughly 85% of which are singletons. The clonotype originates from a man aged 40-49 years who had recovered from COVID-19. The genes are TRBV7-9 and TRBJ2-7; 8 positions agree with TRBD2. Specimen: PBMCs or T cells enriched from blood (not recorded which). CDR3 sequence reads: CASSSPGRAYEQYF. The CDR3 nucleotides read TGTGCCAGCAGCTCACCCGGGAGGGCCTACGAGCAGTACTTC. The full variable domain, rest sourced from reference TRBV7-9 and TRBJ2-7, is DTGVSQNPRHKITKRGQNVTFRCDPISEHNRLYWYRQTLGQGPEFLTYFQNEAQLEKSRLLSDRFSAERPKGSFSTLEIQRTEQGDSAMYLCASSSPGRAYEQYFGPGTRLTVT.